The 12 T cell receptor beta chains presented below share a single source sample, sequenced in a study of beta chain features in type 1 diabetes. The sequenced template was cDNA made from the entire isolated RNA. Assay used: immunoSEQ multiplex PCR; TCRdb lists only in-frame clones, some missing. Counted here are 350,000 to 400,000 clones, approximately 16% occurring once; the ten biggest clones make up more than 0.015%. Sample: naive CD4+ T cells from blood. All receptors derive from a woman aged 18-29 years in good health.

The rearrangement links TRBV10-3 to TRBJ1-2; TRBD1 matches at 9 bases. Germline CDR1 and CDR2: ENHRY and SYGVKD. V shed 5 bases, J shed 3 bases, and the junction held 10 bases outside the gene matches. CDR3 size: 16 residues. The CDR3 loop reads CAISSDTGQGYYGYTF. The CDR3 region has the DNA TGTGCCATCAGTTCCGACACGGGACAGGGCTACTATGGCTACACCTTC.

This clone was seen a few times. This same CDR3 is encoded by further DNA sequences in the sample. The chain links TRBV28 to TRBJ2-7, with TRBD1 matching 8 bases. The CDR3 has 14 residues. CDR1 MDHEN and CDR2 SYDVKM come from the germline V gene. With V trimmed by 5 bases and J by 2 bases, 5 bases remained unmatched. The CDR3 reads CASSPGQGPYEQYF. The CDR3 DNA follows: TGTGCCAGCAGTCCCGGACAGGGACCCTACGAGCAGTACTTC.

This clone came up a few times. The rearrangement links TRBV18 to TRBJ2-7, with D possibly being TRBD2 (6 bases). Germline-derived CDR1 and CDR2 are KGHSH and LQKENI. The CDR3 is made up of 13 amino acids. Trimming pared 6 bases from V and 5 bases from J, leaving 14 bases between. The CDR3 sequence: CASSHGTPDEQYF. The CDR3 DNA sequence: TGTGCCAGCTCCCACGGGACTCCCGACGAGCAGTACTTC.

This chain uses TRBV7-9 with TRBJ1-2, with TRBD1 matching 8 bases. Germline-derived CDR1 and CDR2 are SEHNR and FQNEAQ (reference sequence). Trimming cost V 3 bases and J 8 bases; bases outside gene matches: 11. The CDR3 spans 15 residues. CDR3 in amino acids: CASSLLLQGAGGYTF. The CDR3 DNA is TGTGCCAGCAGCTTGCTTCTCCAGGGGGCGGGCGGCTACACCTTC.

The chain joins TRBV7-9 to TRBJ1-5, with TRBD1 identical over 8 bases. V was pared by 5 bases and J by 3 bases, with 9 bases of the junction left unmatched. The CDR3 covers 16 residues. Germline CDR1 reads SEHNR; CDR2 reads FQNEAQ (reference sequence). The chain's CDR3 is CASSPPWTGPNQPQHF. The CDR3, as DNA: TGTGCCAGCAGCCCGCCTTGGACAGGGCCCAATCAGCCCCAGCATTTT.

This clone was seen a handful of times. The rearrangement links TRBV25-1 to TRBJ2-6; TRBD1 agrees at 8 bases. CDR1 is MGHDK, CDR2 SYGVNS, per germline. The V and J ends lost 3 bases and 0 bases, in that order; junction bases with no gene match: 7. This CDR3 spans 18 amino acids. As DNA, the CDR3 is TGTGCCAGCAGTGACTGGACAGGGCCCCGCTCTGGGGCCAACGTCCTGACTTTC. Translating gives CASSDWTGPRSGANVLTF.

This clone showed up just a few times. The chain recombines TRBV4-1 with TRBJ2-6; 8 positions match TRBD2. The CDR3 sequence is 16 residues long. From germline, CDR1 is MGHRA and CDR2 YSYEKL. With V trimmed by 3 bases and J by 2 bases, 3 bases remained unmatched. The CDR3 DNA is TGCGCCAGCAGCCACCCCGGGGGGGCTGGGGCCAACGTCCTGACTTTC. It specifies CASSHPGGAGANVLTF.

The V and J genes are TRBV29-1 and TRBJ2-7, with D perhaps matching TRBD2 (5 bases). Trimming removed 1 base from V and 4 bases from J, with 5 bases in between. This CDR3 spans 11 amino acids. From germline, CDR1 is SQVTM and CDR2 ANQGSEA. CDR3 amino acids: CSVEAGYEQYF. The CDR3 DNA sequence: TGCAGCGTTGAAGCGGGGTACGAGCAGTACTTC.

The rearrangement uses TRBV11-2 and TRBJ2-3; TRBD2 might be the D (5 bases). The CDR3 totals 13 residues. Deletions cut 6 bases from V and 2 bases from J, with 9 bases between. Per germline, CDR1 SGHAT and CDR2 FQNNGV. The CDR3 protein is CASRERATDTQYF. The CDR3 DNA sequence: TGTGCCAGCAGGGAGAGGGCCACAGATACGCAGTATTTT.

This clone has a handful of counts. This CDR3 is CASSQVRGTSGEDTQYF. In nucleotides, the CDR3 is TGCGCCAGCAGCCAAGTGCGAGGGACTAGCGGAGAAGATACGCAGTATTTT. The chain employs TRBV4-1 and TRBJ2-3, with 11 positions matching TRBD2. There are 17 residues in the CDR3. Germline V gives CDR1 MGHRA, CDR2 YSYEKL. The V and J ends lost 1 base and 5 bases, in that order; junction bases with no gene match: 8.

This rearrangement joins TRBV7-8 to TRBJ1-2, with TRBD1 as a possible D gene (5 bases). Germline CDR1 is SGHVS and CDR2 is FQNEAQ. This CDR3 comprises 13 residues. Deletions cut 4 bases from V and 4 bases from J, with 10 bases between. The CDR3 region has the DNA TGTGCCAGCAGCTCCAGTGGGGCCTATGGCTACACCTTC. It translates to CASSSSGAYGYTF.

This clone was observed a few times. The chain has TRBV5-1 and TRBJ2-7, with 8 bases identical to TRBD1. Germline V gene lookup returns CDR1 SGHRS and CDR2 YFSETQ. The V gene end was trimmed by 4 bases and the J gene end by 4 bases; junction bases not matched to a gene: 4. CDR3 length: 13 amino acids. The CDR3 is CASSAWTGYEQYF. In nucleotides, the CDR3 is TGCGCCAGCAGCGCCTGGACAGGGTACGAGCAGTACTTC.